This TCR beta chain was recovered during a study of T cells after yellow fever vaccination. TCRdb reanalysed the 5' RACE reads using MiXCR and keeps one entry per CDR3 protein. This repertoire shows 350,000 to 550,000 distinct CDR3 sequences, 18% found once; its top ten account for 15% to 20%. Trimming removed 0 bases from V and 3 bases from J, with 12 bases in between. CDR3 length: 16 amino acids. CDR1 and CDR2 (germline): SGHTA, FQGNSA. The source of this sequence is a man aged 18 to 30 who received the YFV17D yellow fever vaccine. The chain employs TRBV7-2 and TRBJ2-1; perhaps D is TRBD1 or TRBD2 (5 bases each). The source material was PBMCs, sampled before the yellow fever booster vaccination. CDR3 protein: CASSLAPRGVYNEQFF. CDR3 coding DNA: TGTGCCAGCAGCTTAGCGCCCCGAGGGGTCTACAATGAGCAGTTCTTC.